A single sample is the source of the 23 T cell receptor beta chains below, sequenced in a study of patients and donors after allogeneic stem cell transplantation. TCRdb used MiXCR to reprocess the RT-PCR reads, holding one entry per CDR3 protein. The sample includes roughly 150,000 distinct CDR3 sequences, approximately 24% of them seen just once. Sequencing used blood, either unsorted or a sorted T cell fraction (not recorded which). These receptor sequences come from a human donor who was either an allogeneic HSCT recipient or a stem cell or donor lymphocyte infusion donor (not recorded which). It is not recorded whose cells these are; they may come from a transplant donor.

The J gene is TRBJ2-2, the V gene TRBV5-4, with 7 bases matching TRBD2. The CDR3 has 17 amino acids. CDR1 SGHNT and CDR2 YYREEE come from the germline V gene (reference sequence). V lost 2 bases to trimming and J lost 4 bases; unmatched junction nucleotides: 11. The CDR3, as DNA: TGTGCCAGCAGCTTAACTAGCGACCCTTTCGGCACCGGGGAGCTGTTTTTT. Translation gives CASSLTSDPFGTGELFF. Variable domain in full (rest from reference TRBV5-4 and TRBJ2-2): ETGVTQSPTHLIKTRGQQVTLRCSSQSGHNTVSWYQQALGQGPQFIFQYYREEENGRGNFPPRFSGLQFPNYSSELNVNALELDDSALYLCASSLTSDPFGTGELFFGEGSRLTVL.

This clonotype has more than one count but fewer than ten. The chain combines TRBV2 with TRBJ2-3; D is ambiguous. This CDR3 has 12 amino acids. Trimming took 6 bases from V and 0 from J, leaving 4 bases between them. Germline V gene sequence: CDR1 SNHLY, CDR2 FYNNEI. CDR3 DNA sequence: TGTGCCAGCAGAGACAGCACAGATACGCAGTATTTT. It encodes CASRDSTDTQYF.

This clonotype was counted a few times. The rearrangement uses TRBV27 and TRBJ1-6; D is ambiguous. Germline V gene sequence: CDR1 MNHEY, CDR2 SMNVEV (reference sequence). V dropped 6 bases and J dropped 6 bases, with 12 bases sitting between them. The CDR3 has 14 amino acids. CDR3: CASSRWQINSPLHF. Written as DNA, the CDR3 is TGTGCCAGCAGCCGATGGCAAATTAATTCACCCCTCCACTTT.

The gene calls are TRBV12-3 or TRBV12-4 and TRBJ1-1; a weak D match, TRBD1 (6 bases). Trimming left V 4 bases short and J 3 bases short, with 15 bases between. The CDR3 totals 15 residues. CDR3 sequence reads: CASSWWGQGDTEAFF. CDR3 DNA sequence: TGTGCCAGCAGTTGGTGGGGGCAGGGAGACACTGAAGCTTTCTTT.

The V and J genes are TRBV7-9 and TRBJ2-7, with 10 positions matching TRBD2. V lost 5 bases, J lost 6 bases, and 13 bases stayed unmatched. This CDR3 is built from 16 residues. Germline-derived CDR1 and CDR2 are SEHNR and FQNEAQ (reference sequence). The DNA of the CDR3 is TGTGCCAGCAGCCGCCCATTAGCGGGAGGACCTGGCGAGCAGTACTTC. Protein sequence: CASSRPLAGGPGEQYF.

The chain recombines TRBV20-1 with TRBJ2-1; D is undetermined. V shed 3 bases and J shed 2 bases, with 11 bases lying between them. The length of the CDR3 is 14 residues. CDR1 is DFQATT and CDR2 is SNEGSKA in the germline V gene (reference sequence). CDR3 DNA sequence: TGCAGTGCTAGCATCGGGTCAGCCTACAATGAGCAGTTCTTC. Protein sequence: CSASIGSAYNEQFF.

V usage is TRBV5-6 and J usage is TRBJ1-3; no firm D call. The V gene's germline CDR1 is SGHDT and CDR2 YYEEEE. V dropped 7 bases and J dropped 0 bases, with 8 bases sitting between them. This CDR3 has 13 residues. CDR3 sequence: CASGVSSGNTIYF. CDR3 nucleotides: TGTGCCAGCGGCGTAAGCTCTGGAAACACCATATATTTT.

The rearrangement links TRBV19 to TRBJ2-1; D gene uncertain. Trimming removed 3 bases at V and 4 bases at J, with 13 bases between. The CDR3 contains 15 residues. CDR1 and CDR2 from the germline V gene are LNHDA and SQIVND (reference sequence). DNA of the CDR3: TGTGCCAGTAGTATTGCCCCAGCAATATACAATGAGCAGTTCTTC. Translating it yields CASSIAPAIYNEQFF.

This clonotype was seen a few times. The chain employs TRBV5-1 and TRBJ1-5; no clear D. Germline lookup yields CDR1 SGHRS and CDR2 YFSETQ. The CDR3 is made up of 16 amino acids. The germline V and J ends were trimmed by 1 base and 9 bases, with 20 bases remaining between them. CDR3 region: CASSLTLTGSDPPQHF. DNA for the CDR3: TGCGCCAGCAGCTTGACCTTGACCGGGTCCGATCCGCCCCAGCATTTT.

This clonotype appeared many times. The chain uses TRBV27 and TRBJ1-5; D uncertain. With 3 bases removed from V and 3 bases from J, the gap between germline ends came to 6 bases. CDR3 length: 13 residues. CDR1 and CDR2 (germline): MNHEY, SMNVEV (reference sequence). CDR3 residues: CASSFPINQPQHF. CDR3 DNA sequence: TGTGCCAGCAGTTTCCCCATCAATCAGCCCCAGCATTTT.

J is TRBJ2-3 and V is TRBV12-3 or TRBV12-4; tentatively, D is TRBD2 (5 bases). The CDR3 sequence is 19 residues long. The V end was cut by 6 bases, the J end by 4 bases, with 29 bases between. CDR3 sequence: CASSPGPLERAVVSDTQYF. The CDR3 region has the DNA TGTGCCAGCAGCCCGGGCCCCCTTGAACGAGCGGTGGTCTCAGATACGCAGTATTTT.

This clonotype was observed a few times. J is TRBJ1-2 and V is TRBV12-3 or TRBV12-4; tentative D call: TRBD1 (5 bases). Trimming removed 3 bases from V and 4 bases from J, with 12 bases in between. The length of the CDR3 is 14 residues. The CDR3 here is CASSLGGSGYGYTF. Written as DNA, the CDR3 is TGTGCCAGCAGTTTGGGGGGAAGCGGCTATGGCTACACCTTC.

J is TRBJ1-1 and V is TRBV5-1; D is undetermined. This CDR3 region has 14 residues. Germline-derived CDR1 and CDR2 are SGHRS and YFSETQ. Trimming took off 0 bases at V and 1 base at J, with 7 bases between the two ends. This chain's CDR3 is CASSLGARNTEAFF. The DNA for the CDR3 is TGCGCCAGCAGCTTGGGGGCTCGGAACACTGAAGCTTTCTTT.

This clonotype showed up many times. The chain combines TRBV12-3 or TRBV12-4 with TRBJ1-2; 10 bases match TRBD1. V lost 5 bases and J lost 8; bases outside the gene matches: 5. CDR3 size: 13 residues. This CDR3 reads CASSDDRGQGYTF. CDR3 in DNA: TGTGCCAGCAGTGACGACAGGGGGCAAGGCTACACCTTC.

This chain uses TRBV6-5 with TRBJ2-7; TRBD1 agrees at 7 bases. The CDR3 covers 17 residues. CDR1 MNHEY and CDR2 SVGAGI come from the germline V gene. V shed 5 bases and J 3 bases; nucleotides not matched to a gene: 16. CDR3 sequence: CASSPLLPRDSDYEQYF. The DNA for the CDR3 is TGTGCCAGCAGTCCTTTGCTCCCTCGGGACAGTGACTACGAGCAGTACTTC.

In this sample, this clonotype turned up a few times. The chain links TRBV6-5 to TRBJ1-1; TRBD1 aligns across 9 bases. The V gene's germline CDR1 is MNHEY and CDR2 SVGAGI. The CDR3 has 14 residues. V shed 2 bases, J shed 11 bases, and the junction held 9 bases outside the gene matches. The CDR3 protein is CASSYRTGDSGAFF. CDR3 DNA: TGTGCCAGCAGTTACCGGACAGGGGATTCAGGGGCTTTCTTT.

The chain employs TRBV4-3 and TRBJ2-2; D uncertain. This CDR3 region has 15 residues. Trimming shortened V by 0 bases and J by 2 bases, and 7 bases separated the two germline ends. In germline, CDR1 is LGHNA, CDR2 YSLEER. The CDR3 protein is CASSQDSVNTGELFF. In nucleotides, the CDR3 is TGCGCCAGCAGCCAAGATTCAGTTAACACCGGGGAGCTGTTTTTT.

The chain combines TRBV7-2 with TRBJ2-3, with a tentative D call TRBD2 (5 bases). The germline gives CDR1 SGHTA, CDR2 FQGNSA. The CDR3 runs 18 residues. V was cut by 1 base and J by 6 bases, with 23 bases left in between. Written as DNA, the CDR3 is TGTGCCAGCAGCTTAGGTGGCTATTTTCGCCCGGTAGCGGATACGCAGTATTTT. Its translation is CASSLGGYFRPVADTQYF.

This clonotype was found a few times. V is TRBV20-1 and J is TRBJ1-3; 7 bases fit TRBD1. V dropped 3 bases and J dropped 3; count of bases not matched to a gene: 2. This CDR3 has 13 residues. In germline, CDR1 is DFQATT, CDR2 SNEGSKA (reference sequence). For the CDR3, the DNA is TGCAGTGCTAGGAGGGGGCTTGGAAACACCATATATTTT. Protein: CSARRGLGNTIYF.

The rearrangement uses TRBV4-1 and TRBJ2-1; 9 nucleotides match TRBD2. V shed 1 base and J 0 bases; nucleotides not matched to a gene: 7. The CDR3 covers 18 residues. Germline lookup yields CDR1 MGHRA and CDR2 YSYEKL. CDR3 loop: CASSQVKAGGISYNEQFF. Here the CDR3 DNA reads TGCGCCAGCAGCCAAGTGAAGGCGGGGGGGATCTCCTACAATGAGCAGTTCTTC.

This clonotype was observed many times. V and J are TRBV24-1 and TRBJ1-1; D ambiguous. CDR3 length equals 13 residues. Germline V CDR1 and CDR2: KGHDR, SFDVKD. V lost 3 bases, J lost 7 bases, and 11 bases lay in between. CDR3 nucleotides: TGTGCCACCAGTGATCCCTCCGGACGTGAAGCTTTCTTT. This gives the protein CATSDPSGREAFF.

In this sample, this clonotype turned up a few times. This chain links TRBV25-1 with TRBJ1-5; D unresolved. This CDR3 contains 13 residues. Germline lookup yields CDR1 MGHDK and CDR2 SYGVNS. Trimming took off 2 bases at V and 8 bases at J, with 10 bases between the two ends. The CDR3 sequence is CASSELVGEPQHF. The CDR3 nucleotides read TGTGCCAGCAGTGAACTCGTCGGGGAGCCCCAGCATTTT.

This clonotype has just a few counts. The chain links TRBV4-1 to TRBJ1-5; tentatively, D is TRBD1 (5 bases). The CDR3 is 16 residues long. CDR1 is MGHRA, CDR2 YSYEKL, per germline. V was shortened by 4 bases and J by 0 bases, with 13 bases between the two germline ends. CDR3 DNA sequence: TGCGCCAGCAGCCCAGGGTGGGGGGATAGCAATCAGCCCCAGCATTTT. Amino acid sequence: CASSPGWGDSNQPQHF.